This T cell receptor beta chain was recovered during a study of blood T cell repertoires in COVID-19. Source study methods: Nucleated cell number was recorded as an estimate derived from reference gene primer amplification. The assay was immunoSEQ multiplex PCR, and TCRdb's table has in-frame clones only and misses some. Clonal size and the V and J genes are those of that table, whereas D and trimming came from the DNA. The sample shows 350,000 or so clones, 90% of them seen only once. This clone has just one count. Trimming shortened V by 4 bases and J by 8 bases, and 17 bases separated the two germline ends. The length of the CDR3 is 15 residues. Per germline, CDR1 SGHTA and CDR2 FQGNSA.

Sequencing was performed on peripheral blood. The V call is TRBV7-2, the J call TRBJ1-4; a possible D gene is TRBD1 (6 bases). The sequence came from a man in his late teens or twenties with active or convalescent COVID-19. The CDR3, as DNA: TGTGCCAGCAGCTCCATATCAGGGGTTAGGGAAAAACTGTTTTTT. Protein sequence: CASSSISGVREKLFF. Looking up the rest from reference TRBV7-2 and TRBJ1-4 gives the full variable domain: GAGVSQSPSNKVTEKGKDVELRCDPISGHTALYWYRQSLGQGLEFLIYFQGNSAPDKSGLPSDRFSAERTGGSVSTLTIQRTQQEDSAVYLCASSSISGVREKLFFGSGTQLSVL.